The text below deals with one T cell receptor beta chain. Antigen specificity is unknown. This sample stems from a study of siplizumab effects on memory and regulatory T cells. Study-level findings and limits: Suppressive capability of dividing Tregs from siplizumab cultures went unverified. Contribution to the alloresponse seemed major for naive T cells, which also seemed more diverse than memory cells.

Germline-derived CDR1 and CDR2 are SNHLY and FYNNEI. J lost 5 bases, V lost 5 bases, and 13 bases had no gene match. The CDR3 contains 16 residues. The assay covered roughly 100,000 TCR templates per sample. Assay used: immunoSEQ multiplex PCR; TCRdb lists only in-frame clones, some missing. The sample consists of about 120,000 clones, 94% of them appearing once. V is TRBV2 and J is TRBJ1-2, with 8 bases lining up with TRBD1. The sequenced sample was non-Treg CD4+ T cells sorted from blood. The TCR sequence derives from a human donor in good health. The chain's CDR3 is CASSIRGQDPRYGYTF. The CDR3 DNA sequence: TGTGCCAGCAGTATCAGGGGGCAAGACCCACGGTATGGCTACACCTTC.